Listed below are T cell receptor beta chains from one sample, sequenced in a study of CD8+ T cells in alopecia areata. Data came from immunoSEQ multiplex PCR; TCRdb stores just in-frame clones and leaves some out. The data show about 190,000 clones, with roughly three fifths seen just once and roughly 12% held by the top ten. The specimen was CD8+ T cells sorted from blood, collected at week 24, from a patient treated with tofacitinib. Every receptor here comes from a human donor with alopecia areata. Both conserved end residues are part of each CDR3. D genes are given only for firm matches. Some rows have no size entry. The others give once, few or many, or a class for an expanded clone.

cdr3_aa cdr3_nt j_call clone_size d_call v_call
CASSPPPSTDTQYF TGTGCCAGCAGCCCCCCGCCTAGCACAGATACGCAGTATTTT TRBJ2-3 NA NA TRBV7-9
CASSLGQPLMAQYF TGTGCCAGCAGCCTCGGACAGCCCTTGATGGCCCAGTACTTC TRBJ2-5 NA NA TRBV5-6
CASGPPGGEQYF TGTGCTAGTGGGCCCCCGGGTGGTGAGCAGTACTTC TRBJ2-7 NA NA TRBV12-5
CSGQGGTEAFF TGCAGCGGACAGGGCGGCACTGAAGCTTTCTTT TRBJ1-1 NA TRBD1 TRBV29-1
CASSQEGIMNTEAFF TGCGCCAGCAGCCAAGAAGGAATCATGAACACTGAAGCTTTCTTT TRBJ1-1 few NA TRBV4-1
CASSSIRESYNEQFF TGTGCCAGCAGTTCTATCAGGGAATCCTACAATGAGCAGTTCTTC TRBJ2-1 NA NA TRBV27
CASSGRPNYGYTF TGTGCCAGCAGTGGTCGACCTAACTATGGCTACACCTTC TRBJ1-2 NA NA TRBV2
CASSFSVTGAEDTQYF TGTGCCAGCAGCTTCAGCGTAACGGGGGCAGAAGATACGCAGTATTTT TRBJ2-3 NA NA TRBV13
CASSYDVYNEQFF TGTGCCAGCAGTTACGACGTATACAATGAGCAGTTCTTC TRBJ2-1 NA NA TRBV6-5
CATSRSRTANQPQHF TGTGCCACCAGCAGAAGCCGGACGGCCAATCAGCCCCAGCATTTT TRBJ1-5 NA NA TRBV15
CSVDSPRGTNEQFF TGCAGCGTTGACAGTCCTAGGGGCACAAATGAGCAGTTCTTC TRBJ2-1 NA NA TRBV29-1
CASSQTDGELFF TGCGCCAGCAGCCAGACAGACGGGGAGCTGTTTTTT TRBJ2-2 NA NA TRBV5-1
CASSLGGRELFF TGTGCCAGCAGCTTAGGGGGAAGGGAGCTGTTTTTT TRBJ2-2 once NA TRBV7-2
CASSPSGGAWETQYF TGTGCCAGCAGCCCTAGCGGGGGGGCATGGGAGACCCAGTACTTC TRBJ2-5 NA TRBD2 TRBV6-5
CSVEDRDGNTEAFF TGCAGCGTTGAAGACAGGGATGGGAACACTGAAGCTTTCTTT TRBJ1-1 NA NA TRBV29-1
CASAMNTGELFF TGTGCTAGTGCCATGAACACCGGGGAGCTGTTTTTT TRBJ2-2 few NA TRBV12-5
CSVASYYEQYF TGCAGCGTTGCCTCCTACTACGAGCAGTACTTC TRBJ2-7 NA NA TRBV29-1
CASRGRVYEQYF TGTGCCAGCAGGGGGCGGGTTTACGAGCAGTACTTC TRBJ2-7 once NA TRBV2
CASSQEWRFAGYQETQYF TGCGCCAGCAGCCAAGAGTGGCGGTTCGCGGGGTACCAAGAGACCCAGTACTTC TRBJ2-5 NA NA TRBV4-1
CAIGSRNEKLFF TGTGCCATCGGGTCTCGTAATGAAAAACTGTTTTTT TRBJ1-4 NA NA TRBV6-5
CASSQGTVQFFF TGTGCCAGCAGCCAAGGAACAGTACAGTTCTTCTTC TRBJ2-1 few NA TRBV14
CASSPLKRFEAFF TGTGCCAGCAGCCCCCTCAAGCGCTTTGAAGCTTTCTTT TRBJ1-1 NA NA TRBV14
CASGPGLAGGQNSYNEQFF TGTGCCAGCGGGCCGGGACTAGCGGGGGGCCAGAACTCCTACAATGAGCAGTTCTTC TRBJ2-1 NA TRBD2 TRBV2
CASSEAQSYNEQFF TGTGCCAGCAGTGAAGCCCAGTCCTACAATGAGCAGTTCTTC TRBJ2-1 few NA TRBV2
CASSEGTSPGDTQYF TGCGCCAGCAGCGAGGGGACATCACCGGGGGATACGCAGTATTTT TRBJ2-3 once NA TRBV5-1
CASSGGGLVVTLFF TGTGCCAGCAGCGGAGGAGGACTAGTAGTAACGTTGTTCTTC TRBJ2-1 few TRBD2 TRBV9
CASSLFTSGGPSTDTQYF TGCGCCAGCAGCTTGTTCACTAGCGGGGGCCCTAGCACAGATACGCAGTATTTT TRBJ2-3 few TRBD2 TRBV5-1
CASSQGPSGGSTDTQYF TGTGCCAGCAGCCAAGGGCCTAGCGGGGGTTCCACAGATACGCAGTATTTT TRBJ2-3 NA TRBD2 TRBV4-2
CASRAGGLGNIQYF TGTGCCAGCAGAGCGGGGGGGCTGGGAAACATTCAGTACTTC TRBJ2-4 NA TRBD2 TRBV6-5
CASSLTGTGPKQYF TGTGCCAGCAGTTTAACCGGGACAGGGCCGAAGCAGTACTTC TRBJ2-7 NA TRBD1 TRBV28
CASSPGAGELFF TGTGCCAGCAGTCCGGGGGCCGGGGAGCTGTTTTTT TRBJ2-2 NA NA TRBV11-3
CASRSSKETQYF TGTGCCAGCCGTAGCTCTAAAGAGACCCAGTACTTC TRBJ2-5 NA NA TRBV6-5
CASSSIMNTEAFF TGTGCCAGCAGCTCGATCATGAACACTGAAGCTTTCTTT TRBJ1-1 NA NA TRBV5-6
CASSLPGAYEQYF TGTGCCAGCAGCTTACCAGGGGCTTACGAGCAGTACTTC TRBJ2-7 NA NA TRBV7-2
CASSRNEQFF TGTGCCAGCAGCCGCAATGAGCAGTTCTTC TRBJ2-1 NA NA TRBV7-9
CASSLGRGRGQPQHF TGTGCCAGCAGCTTAGGTAGGGGGCGGGGACAGCCCCAGCATTTT TRBJ1-5 NA TRBD1 TRBV13
CASSDTGTGANTEAFF TGCGCCAGCAGCGATACCGGGACAGGAGCGAACACTGAAGCTTTCTTT TRBJ1-1 NA TRBD1 TRBV10-2
CASSSGPGNTIYF TGTGCCAGTAGTTCCGGACCTGGAAACACCATATATTTT TRBJ1-3 few NA TRBV19
CASSAQRTGGRGTEAFF TGTGCCAGCAGCGCCCAACGGACAGGGGGCCGTGGCACTGAAGCTTTCTTT TRBJ1-1 NA TRBD1 TRBV9
CACSGATNTGELFF TGTGCCTGTTCAGGGGCGACGAACACCGGGGAGCTGTTTTTT TRBJ2-2 NA NA TRBV30
CASSLSDRTYYGYTF TGTGCCAGCAGCCTGTCCGACAGGACGTACTATGGCTACACCTTC TRBJ1-2 NA NA TRBV7-9
CASSMVSNTEAFF TGTGCCAGTAGTATGGTGTCGAACACTGAAGCTTTCTTT TRBJ1-1 NA NA TRBV19
CASRRGQGYEQYF TGTGCCAGCAGACGTGGACAGGGCTACGAGCAGTACTTC TRBJ2-7 NA TRBD1 TRBV7-9
CASMGSSSYNEQFF TGTGCCAGCATGGGCTCAAGCTCCTACAATGAGCAGTTCTTC TRBJ2-1 few NA TRBV6-1
CATSRGPSGGRVYDETQYF TGTGCCACCAGCAGAGGCCCTAGCGGGGGGCGGGTATACGACGAGACCCAGTACTTC TRBJ2-5 once TRBD2 TRBV15
CATRSSATNSPLHF TGTGCCACCAGGTCCTCAGCGACGAATTCACCCCTCCACTTT TRBJ1-6 NA NA TRBV15